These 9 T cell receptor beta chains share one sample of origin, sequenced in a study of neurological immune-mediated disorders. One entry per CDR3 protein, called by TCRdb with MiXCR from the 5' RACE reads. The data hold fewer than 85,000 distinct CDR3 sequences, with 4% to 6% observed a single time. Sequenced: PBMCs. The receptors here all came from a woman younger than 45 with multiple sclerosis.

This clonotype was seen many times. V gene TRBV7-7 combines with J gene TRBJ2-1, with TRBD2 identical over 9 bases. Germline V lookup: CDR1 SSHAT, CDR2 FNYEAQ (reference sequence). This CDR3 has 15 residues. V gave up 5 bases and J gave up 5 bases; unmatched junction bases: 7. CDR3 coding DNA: TGTGCCAGCAGCCAAGGGACTAGCAGAGACAATGAGCAGTTCTTC. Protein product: CASSQGTSRDNEQFF.

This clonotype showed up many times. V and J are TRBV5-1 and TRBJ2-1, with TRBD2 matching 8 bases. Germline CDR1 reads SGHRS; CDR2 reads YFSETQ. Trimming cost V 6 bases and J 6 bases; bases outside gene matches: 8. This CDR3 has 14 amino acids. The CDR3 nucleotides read TGCGCCAGCATGGACGGGGGGGCTTTCAATGAGCAGTTCTTC. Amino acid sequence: CASMDGGAFNEQFF.

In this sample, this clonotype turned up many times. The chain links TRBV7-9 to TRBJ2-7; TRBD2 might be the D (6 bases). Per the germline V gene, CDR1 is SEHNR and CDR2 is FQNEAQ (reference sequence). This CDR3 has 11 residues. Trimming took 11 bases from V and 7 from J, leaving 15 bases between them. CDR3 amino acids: CAGRSGLEQYF. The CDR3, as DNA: TGTGCCGGACGGAGCGGGCTAGAGCAGTACTTC.

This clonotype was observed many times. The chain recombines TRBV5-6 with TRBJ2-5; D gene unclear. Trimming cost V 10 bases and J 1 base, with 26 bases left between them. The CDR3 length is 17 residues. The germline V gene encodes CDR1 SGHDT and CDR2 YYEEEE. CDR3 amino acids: CARTAPDTGRTQETQYF. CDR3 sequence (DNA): TGTGCCCGCACGGCCCCCGATACGGGCAGAACCCAAGAGACCCAGTACTTC.

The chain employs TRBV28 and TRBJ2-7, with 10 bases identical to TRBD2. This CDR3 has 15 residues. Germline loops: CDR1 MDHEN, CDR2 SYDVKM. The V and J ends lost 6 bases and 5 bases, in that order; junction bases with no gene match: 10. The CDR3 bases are TGTGCCAGCAGCCCAGCGGGAGGGCCTGAGGACGAGCAGTACTTC. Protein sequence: CASSPAGGPEDEQYF. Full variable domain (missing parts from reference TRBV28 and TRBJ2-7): DVKVTQSSRYLVKRTGEKVFLECVQDMDHENMFWYRQDPGLGLRLIYFSYDVKMKEKGDIPEGYSVSREKKERFSLILESASTNQTSMYLCASSPAGGPEDEQYFGPGTRLTVT.

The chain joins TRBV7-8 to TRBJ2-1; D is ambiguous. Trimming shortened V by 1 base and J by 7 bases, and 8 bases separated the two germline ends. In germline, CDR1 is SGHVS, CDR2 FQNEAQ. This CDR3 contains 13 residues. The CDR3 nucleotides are TGTGCCAGCAGCTTAGTGCACGGAAATGAGCAGTTCTTC. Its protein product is CASSLVHGNEQFF.

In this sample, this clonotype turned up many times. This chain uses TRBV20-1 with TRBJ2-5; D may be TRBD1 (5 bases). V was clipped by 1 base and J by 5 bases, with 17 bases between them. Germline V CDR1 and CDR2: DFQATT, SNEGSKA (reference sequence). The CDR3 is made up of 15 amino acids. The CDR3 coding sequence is TGCAGTGCTAGAGCCGGCCAGGGCCTAGGGGAGACCCAGTACTTC. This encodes CSARAGQGLGETQYF.

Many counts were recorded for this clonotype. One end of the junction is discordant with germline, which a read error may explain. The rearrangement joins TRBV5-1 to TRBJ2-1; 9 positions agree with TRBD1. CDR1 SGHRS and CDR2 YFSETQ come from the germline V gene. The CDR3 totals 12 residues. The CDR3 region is CASSLTPGQGIF. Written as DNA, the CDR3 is TGCGCCAGCAGCTTGACTCCGGGACAGGGCATCTTC.

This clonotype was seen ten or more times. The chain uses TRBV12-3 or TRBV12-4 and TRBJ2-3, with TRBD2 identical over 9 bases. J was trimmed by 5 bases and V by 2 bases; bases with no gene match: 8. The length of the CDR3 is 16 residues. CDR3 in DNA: TGTGCCAGCAGTTTAACTGTAGCGGGAGTGGGAGATACGCAGTATTTT. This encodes CASSLTVAGVGDTQYF.